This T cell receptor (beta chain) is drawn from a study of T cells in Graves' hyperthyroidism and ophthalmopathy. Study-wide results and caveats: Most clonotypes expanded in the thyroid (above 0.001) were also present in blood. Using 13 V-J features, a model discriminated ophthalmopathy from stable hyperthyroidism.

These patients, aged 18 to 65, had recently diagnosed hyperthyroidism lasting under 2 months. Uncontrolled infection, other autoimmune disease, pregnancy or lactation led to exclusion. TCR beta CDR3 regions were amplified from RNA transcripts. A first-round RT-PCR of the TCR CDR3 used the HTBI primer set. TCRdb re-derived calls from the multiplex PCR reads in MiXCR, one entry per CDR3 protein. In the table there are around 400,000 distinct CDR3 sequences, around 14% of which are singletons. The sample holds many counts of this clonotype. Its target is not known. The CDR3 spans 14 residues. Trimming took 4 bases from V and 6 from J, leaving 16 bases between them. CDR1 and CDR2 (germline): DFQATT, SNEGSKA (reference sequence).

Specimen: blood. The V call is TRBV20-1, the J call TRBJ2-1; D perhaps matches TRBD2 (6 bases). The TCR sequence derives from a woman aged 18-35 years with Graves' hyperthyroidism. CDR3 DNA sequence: TGCAGTGCTATTCACCGACTAGGCTTCAATGAGCAGTTCTTC. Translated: CSAIHRLGFNEQFF.